The next 5 T cell receptor beta chains were all read from a single sample in a study of blood T cell repertoires in COVID-19 (dated by TCRdb to 2019 to 2021). Preparation of the library involved the immunoSEQ multiplex PCR assay. The source is immuneACCESS, and TCRdb retained only in-frame sequences with V and J called. Part of the clones is not carried over; for the studies checked, unresolved V genes explain less than half of this, and the remainder is unexplained. In this sample the table shows 110,000 or so clones, roughly 80% of which occur a single time. The leading ten clones occupy 15% of the sample. The sample consisted of peripheral blood. These receptors originate from a woman of 80 years or more with acute or convalescent COVID-19.

CDR3 sequence (DNA): TGTGCCAGCAGTGACAGGGTGGGTGAGCAGTTCTTC. Residues: CASSDRVGEQFF. The chain combines TRBV12-3 or TRBV12-4 with TRBJ2-1; 7 nucleotides agree with TRBD1. The CDR3 contains 12 residues. The J segment lost 9 bases and the V segment lost 5 bases, leaving 4 bases of the junction unmatched.

This chain connects TRBV6-6 to TRBJ1-1, with no clear D. Trimming stripped 3 bases from V and 3 bases from J, with 8 bases between. The CDR3 sequence is 13 residues long. The germline CDR1 and CDR2 sequences are MNHNY and SVGAGI (reference sequence). The CDR3 DNA follows: TGTGCCAGCAGTTATGCGGGTGACACTGAAGCTTTCTTT. Translating it yields CASSYAGDTEAFF.

Turning to this clone: Mismatch with germline at one junction end may stem from a read error. The chain carries TRBV12-5 and TRBJ2-5, with D perhaps matching TRBD1 (6 bases). The V gene's germline CDR1 is LGHNT and CDR2 FRNRAP. CDR3 size: 14 residues. The CDR3 DNA is TGTGCTAGTGGCCCCGGGACAATTGAAGAAACCCAGTACTTC. Its protein is CASGPGTIEETQYF.

The chain employs TRBV2 and TRBJ2-2; no clear D. The V end was cut by 8 bases, the J end by 4 bases, with 11 bases between. The CDR3 is 13 amino acids. Germline loops: CDR1 SNHLY, CDR2 FYNNEI. The CDR3 nucleotides read TGTGCCAGCGGCAAGGCAGGCACCGGGGAGCTGTTTTTT. It encodes CASGKAGTGELFF.

The V gene is TRBV11-2, the J gene TRBJ2-7, with 8 bases matching TRBD1. Looked up from germline, CDR1 is SGHAT and CDR2 is FQNNGV. The CDR3 covers 13 residues. The V gene end was trimmed by 2 bases and the J gene end by 7 bases; junction bases not matched to a gene: 4. Written as DNA, the CDR3 is TGTGCCAGCAGCTTAAACAGGGGGAGTGAGCAGTACGTC. Translated, it gives CASSLNRGSEQYV.